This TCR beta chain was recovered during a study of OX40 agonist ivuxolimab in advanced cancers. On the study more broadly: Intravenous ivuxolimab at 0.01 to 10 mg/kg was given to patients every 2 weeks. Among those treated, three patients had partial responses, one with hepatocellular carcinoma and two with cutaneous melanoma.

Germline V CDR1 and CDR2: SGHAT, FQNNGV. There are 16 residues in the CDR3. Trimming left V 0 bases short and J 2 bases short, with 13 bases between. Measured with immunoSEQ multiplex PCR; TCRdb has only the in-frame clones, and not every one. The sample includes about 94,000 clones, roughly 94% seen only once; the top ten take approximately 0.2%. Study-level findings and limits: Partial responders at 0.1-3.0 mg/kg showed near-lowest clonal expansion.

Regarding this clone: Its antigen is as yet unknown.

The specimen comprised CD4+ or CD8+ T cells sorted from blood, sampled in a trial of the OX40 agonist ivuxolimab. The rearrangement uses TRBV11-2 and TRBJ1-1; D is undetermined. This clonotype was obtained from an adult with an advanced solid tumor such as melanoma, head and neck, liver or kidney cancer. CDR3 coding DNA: TGTGCCAGCAGCTTAGATCCCGTGAGGGTTAACACTGAAGCTTTCTTT. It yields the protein CASSLDPVRVNTEAFF.